These T cell receptor beta chains were read from a single sample in a study of siplizumab effects on memory and regulatory T cells. Produced via immunoSEQ multiplex PCR; TCRdb's table is partial and in-frame only. The sample includes 55,000 to 65,000 clones, about 98% seen only once; the top ten take about 1%. The material sequenced was naive CD8+ T cells sorted from blood. The receptors derive from a human donor in good health. The CDR3 runs from the conserved cysteine through the conserved F or W. D genes are given only for firm matches. Only part of the rows carry a size: once, few, many, or a class if the clone is expanded.

V	J	D	size	CDR3	DNA
TRBV27	TRBJ2-1	TRBD2	-	CASSRGTRVNEQFF	TGTGCCAGCAGCCGCGGGACTAGAGTCAATGAGCAGTTCTTC
TRBV7-7	TRBJ1-3	-	-	CASSYSPDQGNTIYF	TGTGCTAGCAGCTATAGTCCTGATCAAGGAAACACCATATATTTT
TRBV10-2	TRBJ2-7	-	-	CASRGTRSYEQYF	TGCGCCAGCAGAGGGACACGCTCCTACGAGCAGTACTTC
TRBV10-3	TRBJ2-7	TRBD1	-	CAISDRGFEQYF	TGTGCCATCAGCGACAGGGGTTTCGAGCAGTACTTC
TRBV27	TRBJ2-3	TRBD1	-	CASNQGVSTDTQYF	TGTGCCAGCAATCAGGGGGTCAGCACAGATACGCAGTATTTT
TRBV7-8	TRBJ2-7	TRBD1	-	CASSAPGTGFLYEQYF	TGTGCCAGCAGCGCCCCCGGGACAGGGTTTCTCTACGAGCAGTACTTC
TRBV5-5	TRBJ2-7	-	-	CASSLEGLGEQYF	TGTGCCAGCAGCCTGGAGGGATTAGGCGAGCAGTACTTC
TRBV5-8	TRBJ1-5	TRBD1	-	CASSLWTGESQPQHF	TGTGCCAGCAGCTTGTGGACAGGTGAAAGTCAGCCCCAGCATTTT
TRBV7-9	TRBJ2-3	-	-	CASSLEQALFTDTQYF	TGTGCCAGCAGCTTAGAACAGGCCTTATTCACAGATACGCAGTATTTT
TRBV9	TRBJ2-1	TRBD1	-	CASSPTGRNNEQFF	TGTGCCAGCAGCCCGACAGGGAGAAACAATGAGCAGTTCTTC
TRBV4-3	TRBJ2-1	-	once	CASSQDRGASSYNEQFF	TGCGCCAGCAGCCAAGATCGGGGGGCGAGCTCCTACAATGAGCAGTTCTTC
TRBV7-9	TRBJ2-7	TRBD1	-	CASSFLQGAIDYEQYF	TGTGCCAGCAGCTTTCTTCAGGGGGCGATTGACTACGAGCAGTACTTC
TRBV30	TRBJ1-4	-	-	CASLGGGLEKLFF	TGTGCCTCCCTCGGTGGGGGGTTGGAAAAACTGTTTTTT
TRBV30	TRBJ2-7	-	-	CAWSVGGRIHEQYF	TGTGCCTGGAGTGTAGGGGGGAGAATCCACGAGCAGTACTTC
TRBV13	TRBJ1-1	-	-	CASSLGRRGEAFF	TGTGCCAGCAGCTTAGGCCGCAGGGGTGAAGCTTTCTTT
TRBV2	TRBJ2-7	-	-	CASSRGTDYEQYF	TGTGCCAGCAGCCGGGGGACGGACTACGAGCAGTACTTC
TRBV6-5	TRBJ2-7	-	-	CASSYGYYEQYF	TGTGCCAGCAGTTATGGGTACTACGAGCAGTACTTC
TRBV7-3	TRBJ2-3	-	-	CASSLSVFTDTQYF	TGTGCCAGCAGCTTAAGTGTGTTCACAGATACGCAGTATTTT
TRBV13	TRBJ1-1	-	-	CASSSGEVSNTEAFF	TGTGCCAGCAGCTCAGGGGAGGTATCGAACACTGAAGCTTTCTTT
TRBV19	TRBJ1-2	-	-	CASSLAGGVSGGYTF	TGTGCCAGCAGCTTGGCCGGGGGCGTTTCGGGCGGCTACACCTTC
TRBV7-9	TRBJ2-1	-	-	CASSPVGSSYNEQFF	TGTGCCAGCAGTCCCGTTGGTAGCTCCTACAATGAGCAGTTCTTC
TRBV28	TRBJ1-2	-	-	CASSPPRIELANYGYTF	TGTGCCAGCAGTCCCCCGCGAATAGAGTTAGCTAACTATGGCTACACCTTC
TRBV7-9	TRBJ2-1	-	-	CASSLAVGGYNEQFF	TGTGCCAGCAGCTTAGCGGTGGGGGGCTACAATGAGCAGTTCTTC
TRBV27	TRBJ1-2	TRBD1	-	CASRDRGGGYTF	TGTGCCAGCCGGGACAGGGGTGGCGGCTACACCTTC
TRBV29-1	TRBJ1-1	-	-	CSVRAGKTEAFF	TGCAGCGTCCGGGCCGGGAAGACTGAAGCTTTCTTT
TRBV6-1	TRBJ2-7	TRBD1	-	CASTERRGRYEQYF	TGTGCCAGCACCGAAAGAAGGGGGCGATACGAGCAGTACTTC
TRBV5-6	TRBJ1-1	-	-	CASSFGLGTEAFF	TGTGCCAGCAGCTTTGGACTGGGCACTGAAGCTTTCTTT
TRBV5-4	TRBJ2-3	-	-	CASNSPDSLRYF	TGTGCCAGCAACTCCCCGGACTCCCTACGGTATTTT